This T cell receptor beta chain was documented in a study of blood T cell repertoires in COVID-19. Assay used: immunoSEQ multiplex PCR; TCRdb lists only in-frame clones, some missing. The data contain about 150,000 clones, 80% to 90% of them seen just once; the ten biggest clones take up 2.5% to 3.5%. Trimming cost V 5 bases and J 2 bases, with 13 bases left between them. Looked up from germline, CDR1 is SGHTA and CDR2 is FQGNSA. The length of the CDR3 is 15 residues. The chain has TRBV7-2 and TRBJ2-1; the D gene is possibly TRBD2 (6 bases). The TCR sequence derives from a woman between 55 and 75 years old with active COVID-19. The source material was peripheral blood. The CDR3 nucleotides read TGTGCCAGCAGCATGCGGGGCGGGACCTACAATGAGCAGTTCTTC. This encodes CASSMRGGTYNEQFF.